The 9 T cell receptor beta chains below all came from one sample that was sequenced in a study of technical replicates of blood from several donors. Here immunoSEQ multiplex PCR was the method, and the copy in TCRdb shows in-frame clones only, minus some. The repertoire holds around 83,000 clones, with roughly 94% as singletons. Sample: T cells isolated from PBMCs. Receptors were obtained from a human donor in good health.

The CDR3 DNA follows: TGCGCCAGCAGCTCGACAGGGGCCGGGCAGCCCCAGCATTTT. Amino acids: CASSSTGAGQPQHF. The chain employs TRBV5-1 and TRBJ1-5; 8 nucleotides line up with TRBD1. After removal of 3 bases from V and 7 bases from J, the junction contained 6 bases not matched to a gene. Germline V CDR1 and CDR2: SGHRS, YFSETQ. The length of the CDR3 is 14 residues. The whole variable domain, remainder taken from reference TRBV5-1 and TRBJ1-5, is KAGVTQTPRYLIKTRGQQVTLSCSPISGHRSVSWYQQTPGQGLQFLFEYFSETQRNKGNFPGRFSGRQFSNSRSEMNVSTLELGDSALYLCASSSTGAGQPQHFGDGTRLSIL.

The V gene is TRBV30, the J gene TRBJ2-1; possibly TRBD2 for D (9 bases). The CDR3 extends over 14 amino acids. The V end was cut by 5 bases, the J end by 7 bases, with 18 bases between. Per germline, CDR1 GTSNPN and CDR2 SVGIG (reference sequence). In nucleotides, the CDR3 is TGTGCCTGGGACAGGGGTAGCGGGGGTAATGAGCAGTTCTTC. Protein sequence: CAWDRGSGGNEQFF.

This sequence joins TRBV5-6 and TRBJ2-7; 11 bases map to TRBD2. The V and J ends lost 5 bases and 5 bases, in that order; junction bases with no gene match: 9. The CDR3 contains 15 residues. Germline V gene data show CDR1 as SGHDT and CDR2 as YYEEEE. The CDR3 protein is CASRFLAGGSHEQYF. The CDR3 region has the DNA TGTGCCAGCAGATTTCTAGCGGGAGGTAGCCACGAGCAGTACTTC.

The rearrangement uses TRBV10-3 and TRBJ2-4; 8 bases fit TRBD1. The germline V gene has CDR1 ENHRY and CDR2 SYGVKD. CDR3 size: 15 residues. V was clipped by 2 bases and J by 0 bases; unmatched bases: 0. In nucleotides, the CDR3 is TGTGCCATCAGTGAGGACAGGGGAGCCAAAAACATTCAGTACTTC. It is translated as CAISEDRGAKNIQYF.

This clone was observed a handful of times. The J gene is TRBJ2-1, the V gene TRBV4-1, with 16 positions matching TRBD2. In germline, CDR1 is MGHRA, CDR2 YSYEKL. The CDR3 spans 19 residues. V was pared by 3 bases and J by 0 bases, with 5 bases of the junction left unmatched. CDR3 amino acids: CASSHPGLAGGTSYNEQFF. For the CDR3, the DNA is TGCGCCAGCAGCCACCCGGGACTAGCGGGAGGGACCTCCTACAATGAGCAGTTCTTC.

The V call is TRBV27, the J call TRBJ1-5; D uncertain. V gave up 5 bases and J gave up 3 bases, with 8 bases separating them. The CDR3 runs 13 residues. CDR1 is MNHEY, CDR2 SMNVEV, per germline (reference sequence). The CDR3 loop is CASSVVVNQPQHF. The CDR3 DNA reads as TGTGCCAGCAGTGTGGTAGTCAATCAGCCCCAGCATTTT.

The V and J genes are TRBV7-9 and TRBJ2-7, with D perhaps matching TRBD2 (5 bases). The germline V gene encodes CDR1 SEHNR and CDR2 FQNEAQ (reference sequence). The CDR3 sequence is 17 residues long. Trimming took 3 bases from V and 3 from J, leaving 21 bases between them. This CDR3 reads CASSFRRRPDGDYEQYF. The CDR3 DNA follows: TGTGCCAGCAGCTTTAGGAGGAGGCCCGACGGAGACTACGAGCAGTACTTC.

This chain links TRBV4-1 with TRBJ2-5, with TRBD2 identical over 9 bases. Germline-derived CDR1 and CDR2 are MGHRA and YSYEKL. The CDR3 is made up of 20 amino acids. V lost 0 bases and J lost 7; bases outside the gene matches: 21. CDR3 DNA: TGCGCCAGCAGCCAAGAAATGGAGCTGAGAGAGGTAGCGGGGGCAAGGACCCAGTACTTC. Encoded protein: CASSQEMELREVAGARTQYF.

The chain has TRBV29-1 and TRBJ2-1, with 7 positions matching TRBD1. This CDR3 region has 12 residues. V lost 6 bases, J lost 8 bases, and 7 bases stayed unmatched. Looked up from germline, CDR1 is SQVTM and CDR2 is ANQGSEA. Here the CDR3 reads CSVGTDSDEQFF. The CDR3 DNA reads TGCAGCGTCGGGACAGACTCGGATGAGCAGTTCTTC.